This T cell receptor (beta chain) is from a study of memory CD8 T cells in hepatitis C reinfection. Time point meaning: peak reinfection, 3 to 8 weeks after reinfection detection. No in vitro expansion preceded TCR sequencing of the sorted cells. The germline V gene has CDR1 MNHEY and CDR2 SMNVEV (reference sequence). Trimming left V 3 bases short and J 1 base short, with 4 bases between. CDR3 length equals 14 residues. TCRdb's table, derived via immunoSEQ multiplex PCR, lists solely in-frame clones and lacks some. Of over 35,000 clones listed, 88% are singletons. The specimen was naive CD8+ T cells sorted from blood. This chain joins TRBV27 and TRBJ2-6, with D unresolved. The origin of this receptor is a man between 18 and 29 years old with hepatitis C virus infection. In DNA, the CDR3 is TGTGCCAGCAGTTTTTATTCTGGGGCCAACGTCCTGACTTTC. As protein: CASSFYSGANVLTF.